This T cell receptor (beta chain) was sequenced in a study of cytomegalovirus exposure and HLA in healthy donors. TCRdb keeps only in-frame clones here, not all; method: immunoSEQ multiplex PCR. The table has 140,000 or so clones, about 89% seen once. The CDR3 runs 12 residues. The germline gives CDR1 SGHAT, CDR2 FQNNGV. Trimming took off 1 base at V and 10 bases at J, with 8 bases between the two ends. The gene calls are TRBV11-2 and TRBJ2-1, with D possibly TRBD2 on 5 matching bases. The TCR sequence derives from a man aged 18 to 29 in good health and CMV-seronegative. The sample was PBMCs. The CDR3 coding sequence is TGTGCCAGCAGCTTAGCCGGGAACGAGCAGTTCTTC. Residues: CASSLAGNEQFF.